These 4 T cell receptor beta chains were all obtained from the same sample, sequenced in a study of cytomegalovirus exposure and HLA in healthy donors. Primers included in the PCR were 60 Vbeta and 13 Jbeta primers. TCRdb's copy holds only in-frame clones and misses some; the assay was immunoSEQ multiplex PCR. In all, the sample yields tens of thousands of clones. Sequenced sample: PBMCs. The origin of the receptors is a man in his fifties in good health and CMV-seropositive.

The V and J genes are TRBV29-1 and TRBJ2-5; 7 nucleotides line up with TRBD1. The germline V gene has CDR1 SQVTM and CDR2 ANQGSEA. The CDR3 length is 12 residues. The V segment lost 4 bases and the J segment 5 bases; nucleotides outside the gene matches: 4. The CDR3 protein is CSVVGGEETQYF. CDR3 DNA: TGCAGCGTTGTAGGGGGCGAGGAGACCCAGTACTTC.

The chain carries TRBV7-9 and TRBJ1-3; no reliable D call. The CDR3 is 15 amino acids. Germline V gene sequence: CDR1 SEHNR, CDR2 FQNEAQ (reference sequence). Trimming removed 3 bases from V and 0 bases from J, with 9 bases in between. The DNA of the CDR3 is TGTGCCAGCAGCTTCTGGGCGACCTCTGGAAACACCATATATTTT. It codes for CASSFWATSGNTIYF.

The chain joins TRBV2 to TRBJ2-3; D is possibly TRBD1 (5 bases). V lost 7 bases and J 6 bases, leaving 14 bases between the germline ends. The CDR3 has 13 amino acids. Germline-derived CDR1 and CDR2 are SNHLY and FYNNEI. The CDR3 loop reads CASKAGRWDTQYF. Written as DNA, the CDR3 is TGTGCCAGCAAGGCAGGGCGGTGGGATACGCAGTATTTT.

The chain uses TRBV29-1 and TRBJ2-3; 8 nucleotides line up with TRBD2. Germline values: CDR1 SQVTM, CDR2 ANQGSEA. The ends lost 6 bases at V and 2 bases at J; junction bases unmatched: 4. This CDR3 comprises 13 residues. CDR3 in amino acids: CSVAGDPTDTQYF. DNA for the CDR3: TGCAGCGTAGCGGGAGACCCCACAGATACGCAGTATTTT.